The present TCR beta chain was sequenced within a study of T cells in Graves' hyperthyroidism and ophthalmopathy. In this sample, this clonotype turned up a few times. V lost 2 bases and J 6 bases, leaving 7 bases between the germline ends. The V gene's germline CDR1 is MNHEY and CDR2 SMNVEV (reference sequence). The CDR3 is 13 amino acids. What was amplified from RNA transcripts were TCR beta CDR3 regions. The primer set for the first-round RT-PCR of the TCR CDR3 was HTBI. TCRdb ran MiXCR on the multiplex PCR reads and lists one entry per CDR3 protein. The sample has over 500,000 distinct CDR3 sequences, over 45% seen once.

The sequenced sample was peripheral blood or thyroid tissue (not recorded which). The genes are TRBV27 and TRBJ2-2; D is unclear. This TCR derives from an adult woman with Graves' disease, either hyperthyroidism or ophthalmopathy (not recorded which). CDR3 DNA sequence: TGTGCCAGCAGTTTACCCCCTCCCGGGGAGCTGTTTTTT. Protein product: CASSLPPPGELFF.